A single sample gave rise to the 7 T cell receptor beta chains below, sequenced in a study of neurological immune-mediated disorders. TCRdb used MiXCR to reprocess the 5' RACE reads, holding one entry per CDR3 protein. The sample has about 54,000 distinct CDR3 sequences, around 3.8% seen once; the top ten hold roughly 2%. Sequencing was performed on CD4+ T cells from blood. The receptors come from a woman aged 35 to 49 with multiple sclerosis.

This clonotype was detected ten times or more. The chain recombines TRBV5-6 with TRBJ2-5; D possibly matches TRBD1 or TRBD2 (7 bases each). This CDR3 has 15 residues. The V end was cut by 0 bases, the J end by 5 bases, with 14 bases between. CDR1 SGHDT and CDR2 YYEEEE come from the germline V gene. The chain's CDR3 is CASSLAAGGDETQYF. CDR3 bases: TGTGCCAGCAGCTTGGCCGCAGGGGGGGACGAGACCCAGTACTTC.

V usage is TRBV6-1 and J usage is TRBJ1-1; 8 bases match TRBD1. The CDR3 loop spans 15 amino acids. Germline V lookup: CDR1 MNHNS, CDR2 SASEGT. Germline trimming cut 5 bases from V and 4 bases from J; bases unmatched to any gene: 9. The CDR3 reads CASSRRQGTGTEAFF. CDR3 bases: TGTGCCAGCAGTAGGCGACAGGGGACCGGCACTGAAGCTTTCTTT.

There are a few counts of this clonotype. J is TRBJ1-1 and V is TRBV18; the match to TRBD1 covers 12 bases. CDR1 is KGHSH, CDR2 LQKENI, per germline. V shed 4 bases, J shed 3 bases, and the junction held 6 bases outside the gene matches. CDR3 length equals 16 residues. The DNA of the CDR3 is TGTGCCAGCTCACAGGGGGACAGGGGGCGTGACACTGAAGCTTTCTTT. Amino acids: CASSQGDRGRDTEAFF.

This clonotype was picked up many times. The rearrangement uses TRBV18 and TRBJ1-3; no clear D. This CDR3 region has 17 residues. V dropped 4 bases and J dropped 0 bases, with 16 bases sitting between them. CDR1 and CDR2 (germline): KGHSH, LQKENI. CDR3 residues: CASSHSQTGNSGNTIYF. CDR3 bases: TGTGCCAGCTCACACTCTCAGACGGGAAACTCTGGAAACACCATATATTTT.

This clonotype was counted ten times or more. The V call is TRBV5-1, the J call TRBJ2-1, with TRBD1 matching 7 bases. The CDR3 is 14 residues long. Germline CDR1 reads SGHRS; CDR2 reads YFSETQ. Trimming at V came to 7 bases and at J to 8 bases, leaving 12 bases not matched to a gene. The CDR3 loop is CASGETGNLDEQFF. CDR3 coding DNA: TGCGCCAGCGGGGAGACAGGGAACTTGGATGAGCAGTTCTTC. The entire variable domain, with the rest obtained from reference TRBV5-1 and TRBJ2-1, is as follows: KAGVTQTPRYLIKTRGQQVTLSCSPISGHRSVSWYQQTPGQGLQFLFEYFSETQRNKGNFPGRFSGRQFSNSRSEMNVSTLELGDSALYLCASGETGNLDEQFFGPGTRLTVL.

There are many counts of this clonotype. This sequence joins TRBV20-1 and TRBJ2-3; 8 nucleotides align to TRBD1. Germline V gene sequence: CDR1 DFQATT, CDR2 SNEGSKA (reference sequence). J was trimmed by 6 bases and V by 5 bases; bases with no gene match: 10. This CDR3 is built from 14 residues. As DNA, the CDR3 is TGCAGTGCTCCGGACAGGGTCGTTAGGGATACGCAGTATTTT. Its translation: CSAPDRVVRDTQYF.

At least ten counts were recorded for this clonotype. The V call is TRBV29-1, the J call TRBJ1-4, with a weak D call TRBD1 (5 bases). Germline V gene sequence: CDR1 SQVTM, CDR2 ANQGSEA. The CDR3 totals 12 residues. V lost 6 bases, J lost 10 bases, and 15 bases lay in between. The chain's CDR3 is CSVSMQGGKLFF. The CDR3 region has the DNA TGCAGCGTATCTATGCAGGGCGGAAAACTGTTTTTT.